Below, one TCR beta chain is given with its context. The length of the CDR3 is 11 residues. The germline V and J ends were trimmed by 5 bases and 7 bases, with 8 bases remaining between them. Germline V lookup: CDR1 LGHNA, CDR2 YNFKEQ. The data derive from a study of blood T cell repertoires in COVID-19. In the authors' workflow: Counts of nucleated cells, estimated from reference gene primer amplification, were obtained. Generated by immunoSEQ multiplex PCR, the TCRdb table keeps only in-frame clones and is missing some. V and J calls and clone size are given by that table; D and trimming were obtained from the DNA. Here the sample spans 450,000 to 600,000 clones, 75% to 90% being singletons.

The clonotype comes from a woman between 18 and 30 years old who had recovered from COVID-19. Input material: PBMCs or T cells enriched from blood (not recorded which). The V and J genes are TRBV4-2 and TRBJ1-1; D unresolved. Written as DNA, the CDR3 is TGTGCCAGCAGCGCGGGGTATGAAGCTTTCTTT. This encodes CASSAGYEAFF.